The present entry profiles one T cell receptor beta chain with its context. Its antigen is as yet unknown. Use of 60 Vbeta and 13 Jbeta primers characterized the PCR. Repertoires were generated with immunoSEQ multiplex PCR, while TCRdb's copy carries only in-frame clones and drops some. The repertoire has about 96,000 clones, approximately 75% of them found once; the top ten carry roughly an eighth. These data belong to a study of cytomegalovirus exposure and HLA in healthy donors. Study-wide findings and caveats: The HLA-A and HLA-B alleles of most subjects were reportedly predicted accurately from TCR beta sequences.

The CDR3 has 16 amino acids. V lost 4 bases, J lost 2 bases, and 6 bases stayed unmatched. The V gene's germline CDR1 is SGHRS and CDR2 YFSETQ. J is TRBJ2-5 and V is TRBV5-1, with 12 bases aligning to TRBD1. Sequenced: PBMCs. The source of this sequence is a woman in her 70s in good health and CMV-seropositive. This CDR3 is CASSGGTGGYQETQYF. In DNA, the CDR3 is TGCGCCAGCAGCGGAGGGACAGGGGGCTATCAAGAGACCCAGTACTTC.